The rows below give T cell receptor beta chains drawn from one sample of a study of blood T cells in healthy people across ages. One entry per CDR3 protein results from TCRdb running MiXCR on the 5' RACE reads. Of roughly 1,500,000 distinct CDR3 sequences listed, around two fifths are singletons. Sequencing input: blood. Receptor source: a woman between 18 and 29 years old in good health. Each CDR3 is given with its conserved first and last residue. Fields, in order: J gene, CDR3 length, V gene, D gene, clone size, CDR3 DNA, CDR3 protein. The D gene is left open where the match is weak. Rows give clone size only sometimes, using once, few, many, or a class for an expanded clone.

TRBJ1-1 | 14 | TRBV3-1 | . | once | TGTGCCAGCAGCCACCTACCAGAGAACACTGAAGCTTTCTTT | CASSHLPENTEAFF
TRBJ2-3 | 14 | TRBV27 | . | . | TGTGCCAGCAGCATGGGGTCCCCGAGAGATACGCAGTATTTT | CASSMGSPRDTQYF
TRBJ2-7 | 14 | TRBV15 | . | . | TGTGCCACCAGCATCACAAACTCCAAAGCAGAGCAGTACTTC | CATSITNSKAEQYF
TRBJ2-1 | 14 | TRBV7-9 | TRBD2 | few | TGTGCCAGCAGCTTAGAAGCGGGAGGCAATGAGCAGTTCTTC | CASSLEAGGNEQFF
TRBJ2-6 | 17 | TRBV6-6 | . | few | TGTGCCAGCAGTCTGGACCAGACCGCATCTGGGGCCAACGTCCTGACTTTC | CASSLDQTASGANVLTF
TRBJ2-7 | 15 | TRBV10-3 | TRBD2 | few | TGTGCCACCCAGGGCTCTAGCGGGGGTGACAACGAGCAGTACTTC | CATQGSSGGDNEQYF
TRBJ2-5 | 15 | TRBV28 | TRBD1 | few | TGTGCCAGCAGTTGGTGGACAGGGCCCCAAGAGACCCAGTACTTC | CASSWWTGPQETQYF
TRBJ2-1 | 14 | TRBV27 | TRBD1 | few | TGTGCCAGCACCACTGGACAGGTTTTCAATGAGCAGTTCTTC | CASTTGQVFNEQFF
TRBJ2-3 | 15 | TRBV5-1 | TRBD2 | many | TGCGCCAGCAGCCCGCCGACTAGCTTCACAGATACGCAGTATTTT | CASSPPTSFTDTQYF
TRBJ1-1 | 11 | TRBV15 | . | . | TGTGCTACCAGCAGAGCACGGGAAGCTTTCTTT | CATSRAREAFF
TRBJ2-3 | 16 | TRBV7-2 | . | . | TGTGCCAGCAGCGAAGGGGGGGGTACTAGCACAGATACGCAGTATTTT | CASSEGGGTSTDTQYF
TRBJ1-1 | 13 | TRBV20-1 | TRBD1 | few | TGCAGTGCCTATGACAGGGCGAACACTGAAGCTTTCTTT | CSAYDRANTEAFF
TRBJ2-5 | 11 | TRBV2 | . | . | TGTGCCAGCAGTGAGCTCTCTGGTCAGTACTTC | CASSELSGQYF
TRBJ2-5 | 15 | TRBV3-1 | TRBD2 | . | TGTGCCAGCAGCGGGACTAGCGGGGGACAAGAGACCCAGTACTTC | CASSGTSGGQETQYF
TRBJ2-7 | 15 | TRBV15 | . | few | TGTGCCACCAGCAGGGGCCCCATTGTAACCTACGAGCAGTACTTC | CATSRGPIVTYEQYF
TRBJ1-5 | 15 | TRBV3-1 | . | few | TGTGCCAGCAGCCACGACAGGCCGCCCAATCAGCCCCAGCATTTT | CASSHDRPPNQPQHF
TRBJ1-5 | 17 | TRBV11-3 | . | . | TGTGCCAGCAGCCGAGCTCATTCCAGGGTCGAAAATCAGCCCCAGCATTTT | CASSRAHSRVENQPQHF
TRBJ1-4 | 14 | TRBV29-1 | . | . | TGCAGCGTTGTGGTCGGGGCAACTAATGGAAAACTGTTTTTT | CSVVVGATNGKLFF
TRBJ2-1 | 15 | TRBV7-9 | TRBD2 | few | TGCGCCAGCAGCTTAGCCCAAGCGGGGCTGAATGAGCAGTTCTTC | CASSLAQAGLNEQFF
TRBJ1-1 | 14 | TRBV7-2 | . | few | TGTGCCAGCAGCTTAGCGCAGATGAACACTGAAGCTTTCTTT | CASSLAQMNTEAFF
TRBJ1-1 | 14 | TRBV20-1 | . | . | TGCAGTGCCCCGAAGGACGGATTGAACACTGAAGCTTTCTTT | CSAPKDGLNTEAFF
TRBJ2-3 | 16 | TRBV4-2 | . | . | TGTGCCAGCAGCCAACTGGCGGTTCCTAGCACAGATACGCAGTATTTT | CASSQLAVPSTDTQYF
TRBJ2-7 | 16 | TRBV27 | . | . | TGTGCCAGCAGCACATTCCCGGGACAATCTCACTACGAGCAGTACTTC | CASSTFPGQSHYEQYF
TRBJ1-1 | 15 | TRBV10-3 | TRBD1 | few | TGTGCCATCAGTTTCCGGACAGGGATGAACACTGAAGCTTTCTTT | CAISFRTGMNTEAFF
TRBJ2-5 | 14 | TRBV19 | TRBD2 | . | TGTGCCAGTAGTAGCGGGGGGTTTGTAGAGACCCAGTACTTC | CASSSGGFVETQYF
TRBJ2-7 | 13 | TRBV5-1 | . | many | TGCGCCAGCAGCTTGAACACGAACTACGAGCAGTACTTC | CASSLNTNYEQYF
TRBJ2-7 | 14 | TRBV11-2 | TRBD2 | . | TGTGCCAGCAGCTTAGAACTAGCGGGGAGCGAGCAGTACTTC | CASSLELAGSEQYF
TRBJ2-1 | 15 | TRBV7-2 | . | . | TGTGCCAGCAGCGCGCGGCGGGTGAGTTACAATGAGCAGTTCTTC | CASSARRVSYNEQFF
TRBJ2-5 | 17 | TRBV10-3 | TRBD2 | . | TGTGCCATCAGGGGGGGAGGAGCCGGGACTATGGACGAGACCCAGTACTTC | CAIRGGGAGTMDETQYF
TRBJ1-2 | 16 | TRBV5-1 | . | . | TGCGCCAGCAGCTTGGCACCGGGCCCCGACAACTATGGCTACACCTTC | CASSLAPGPDNYGYTF
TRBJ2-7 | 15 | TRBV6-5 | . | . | TGTGCCAGCAGTTACTCGATGAGGGAATCCTACGAGCAGTACTTC | CASSYSMRESYEQYF
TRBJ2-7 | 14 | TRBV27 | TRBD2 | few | TGTGCCAGCAGTATTTATAGCGGGAGTGACGAGCAGTACTTC | CASSIYSGSDEQYF
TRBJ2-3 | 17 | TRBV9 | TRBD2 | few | TGTGCCAGCAGCGACCTCGGGACTAGCGGACGCACAGATACGCAGTATTTT | CASSDLGTSGRTDTQYF